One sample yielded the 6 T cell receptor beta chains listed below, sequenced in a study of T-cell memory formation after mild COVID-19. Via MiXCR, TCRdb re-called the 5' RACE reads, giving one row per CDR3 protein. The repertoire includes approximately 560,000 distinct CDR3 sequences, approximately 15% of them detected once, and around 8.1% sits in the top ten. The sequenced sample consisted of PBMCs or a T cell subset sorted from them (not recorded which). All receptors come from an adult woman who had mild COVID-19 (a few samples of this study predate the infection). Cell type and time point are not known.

DNA for the CDR3: TGCAGTGCTAGAGATCCCAGGACTAGCGGGAGTCCCTATGAGCAGTTCTTC. Protein: CSARDPRTSGSPYEQFF. The chain carries TRBV20-1 and TRBJ2-1, with 13 bases lining up with TRBD2. CDR3 size: 17 residues. CDR1 is DFQATT and CDR2 is SNEGSKA in the germline V gene (reference sequence). Trimming removed 0 bases from V and 8 bases from J; junction bases left unmatched: 10.

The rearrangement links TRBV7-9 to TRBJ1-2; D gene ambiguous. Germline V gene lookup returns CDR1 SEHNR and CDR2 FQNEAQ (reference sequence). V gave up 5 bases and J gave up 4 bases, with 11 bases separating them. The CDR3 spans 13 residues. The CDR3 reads CASSDRGVYGYTF. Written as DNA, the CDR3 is TGTGCCAGCAGCGACCGTGGGGTCTATGGCTACACCTTC.

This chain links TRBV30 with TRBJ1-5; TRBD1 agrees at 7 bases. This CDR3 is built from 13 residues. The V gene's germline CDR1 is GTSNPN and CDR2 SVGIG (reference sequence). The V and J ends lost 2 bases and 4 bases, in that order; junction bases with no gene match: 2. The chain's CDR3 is CAWSKQGNQPQHF. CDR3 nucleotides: TGTGCCTGGAGTAAACAGGGGAATCAGCCCCAGCATTTT.

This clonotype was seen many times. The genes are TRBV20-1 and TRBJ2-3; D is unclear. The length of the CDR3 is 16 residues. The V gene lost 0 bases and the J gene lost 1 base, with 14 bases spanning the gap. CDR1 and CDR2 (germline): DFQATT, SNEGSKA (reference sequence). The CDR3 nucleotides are TGCAGTGCTAGAGATCCCTTTTTGGTCCGCACAGATACGCAGTATTTT. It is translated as CSARDPFLVRTDTQYF.

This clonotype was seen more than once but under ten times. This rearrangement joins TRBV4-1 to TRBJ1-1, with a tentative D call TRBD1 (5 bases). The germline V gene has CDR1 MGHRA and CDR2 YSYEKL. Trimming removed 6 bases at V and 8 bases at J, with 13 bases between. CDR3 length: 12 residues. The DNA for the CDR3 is TGCGCCAGCAGGACATTAAGGGGCGAAGCTTTCTTT. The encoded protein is CASRTLRGEAFF.

In DNA form, the CDR3 reads TGTGCCACCAGGAGGAGGGGCAGAGGAGAGACCCAGTACTTC. This encodes CATRRRGRGETQYF. The J gene is TRBJ2-5, the V gene TRBV15; possibly TRBD2 for D (6 bases). The CDR3 consists of 14 residues. Between the trimmed V and J ends, which lost 6 bases and 4 bases, there was a span of 15 bases. Germline-derived CDR1 and CDR2 are LNHNV and YYDKDF (reference sequence).